One TCR beta chain is described in this entry. This CDR3 region has 19 residues. Trimming cost V 6 bases and J 1 base; bases outside gene matches: 13. The germline V gene encodes CDR1 ENHRY and CDR2 SYGVKD. TCRdb itself ran the RACE reads through MiXCR, one entry per CDR3 protein. Here the sample spans more than 300,000 distinct CDR3 sequences, 4.5% to 7% being singletons. This sample stems from a study of human T cells and chemical hapten exposure. Time point: pre-sensitization, week 0. Treatment in this sample: therapeutic diphenylcyclopropenone sensitization with weekly scalp DPC. The genes are TRBV10-3 and TRBJ2-3; 13 nucleotides align to TRBD2. The sample in question was whole blood, obtained in connection with sensitization to the hapten diphenylcyclopropenone (DPC). This TCR derives from a woman between 18 and 29 years old with alopecia areata. Some clones in this sample may be carry-over from other donors' samples. The CDR3 reads CAIRRAALAGGQGTDTQYF. In DNA, the CDR3 is TGTGCCATCAGGCGGGCGGCACTAGCGGGGGGGCAGGGCACAGATACGCAGTATTTT.